Below, 25 T cell receptor beta chains from the same sample are listed, as sequenced in a study of T cell responses to AZD1222 COVID-19 vaccine. Assay used: immunoSEQ multiplex PCR; TCRdb lists only in-frame clones, some missing. The table has 150,000 to 200,000 clones, about 90% seen once. This material consisted of peripheral blood, taken on day 0 of AZD1222 vaccination. Receptors originate from an adult in good health.

This rearrangement joins TRBV7-3 to TRBJ1-1, with D unresolved. CDR3 length: 16 residues. V lost 4 bases to trimming and J lost 6 bases, with 21 bases between them. CDR1 SGHTA and CDR2 FQGTGA come from the germline V gene. The chain's CDR3 is CASSSRQTAGGAEAFF. In DNA, the CDR3 is TGTGCCAGCAGCTCCCGCCAGACGGCCGGAGGTGCTGAAGCTTTCTTT. Full variable domain (missing parts from reference TRBV7-3 and TRBJ1-1): GAGVSQTPSNKVTEKGKYVELRCDPISGHTALYWYRQSLGQGPEFLIYFQGTGAADDSGLPNDRFFAVRPEGSVSTLKIQRTERGDSAVYLCASSSRQTAGGAEAFFGQGTRLTVV.

This chain joins TRBV30 and TRBJ1-3; 11 positions match TRBD1. The CDR3 consists of 14 residues. V trimming: 5 bases; J trimming: 7 bases; junction bases outside the gene matches: 7. Germline CDR1 GTSNPN, CDR2 SVGIG (reference sequence). This CDR3 is CAWDAGTGGNTIYF. The CDR3, as DNA: TGTGCCTGGGATGCGGGGACAGGGGGGAACACCATATATTTT.

J is TRBJ1-2 and V is TRBV6-5; 7 bases fit TRBD1. The CDR3 has 16 residues. V trimming: 0 bases; J trimming: 1 base; junction bases outside the gene matches: 5. CDR1 and CDR2 (germline): MNHEY, SVGAGI. CDR3 coding DNA: TGTGCCAGCAGTTACTCGAGGACAGGAGATAACTATGGCTACACCTTC. Translation gives CASSYSRTGDNYGYTF.

The chain's CDR3 is CASSLSGAGNTIYF. Written as DNA, the CDR3 is TGTGCCAGCAGCTTAAGTGGGGCTGGAAACACCATATATTTT. The rearrangement uses TRBV7-9 and TRBJ1-3, with no clear D. Germline-derived CDR1 and CDR2 are SEHNR and FQNEAQ (reference sequence). The CDR3 extends over 14 amino acids. V dropped 2 bases and J dropped 2 bases, with 7 bases sitting between them.

The chain uses TRBV6-5 and TRBJ1-5; 9 bases agree with TRBD1. Germline loops: CDR1 MNHEY, CDR2 SVGAGI. Losses at the gene ends were 6 bases for V and 7 bases for J; bases not matched to a gene: 10. CDR3 length: 15 amino acids. This chain's CDR3 is CASSWTGDGGQPQHF. In nucleotides, the CDR3 is TGTGCCAGCAGCTGGACAGGGGATGGTGGACAGCCCCAGCATTTT.

The gene calls are TRBV12-3 or TRBV12-4 and TRBJ1-6, with D uncertain. With 5 bases removed from V and 7 bases from J, the gap between germline ends came to 9 bases. The CDR3 contains 13 residues. The CDR3 reads CASSRYENSPLHF. Here the CDR3 DNA reads TGTGCCAGCAGTCGATACGAGAATTCACCCCTCCACTTT.

This clone has only one observation. The V call is TRBV6-5, the J call TRBJ2-7, with D perhaps matching TRBD2 (6 bases). V was pared by 6 bases and J by 6 bases, with 18 bases between. Germline V gene sequence: CDR1 MNHEY, CDR2 SVGAGI. The CDR3 covers 14 residues. The CDR3 spells CASSIRDSFAEQYF. For the CDR3, the DNA is TGTGCCAGCAGCATTAGGGACTCCTTCGCCGAGCAGTACTTC.

J is TRBJ2-7 and V is TRBV3-1 (or the pseudogene TRBV3-2); maybe TRBD2 (6 bases). Germline loops: CDR1 LGHDT, CDR2 YNNKEL (reference sequence). Between the trimmed V and J ends, which lost 3 bases and 0 bases, there was a span of 15 bases. There are 16 residues in the CDR3. CDR3 sequence reads: CASSQGRRGASYEQYF. Here the CDR3 DNA reads TGTGCCAGCAGCCAGGGAAGGAGGGGCGCCTCCTACGAGCAGTACTTC.

This sequence joins TRBV7-2 and TRBJ1-2; no clear D. This CDR3 has 17 residues. Germline V gene lookup returns CDR1 SGHTA and CDR2 FQGNSA. V lost 1 base and J lost 2, with 17 bases in between. CDR3 residues: CASSLDGVARQNYGYTF. DNA of the CDR3: TGTGCCAGCAGCTTAGATGGCGTCGCCAGGCAAAACTATGGCTACACCTTC.

V and J are TRBV19 and TRBJ1-5; D remains unclear. This CDR3 is 13 amino acids long. The V gene lost 5 bases and the J gene lost 6 bases, with 11 bases spanning the gap. CDR1 LNHDA and CDR2 SQIVND come from the germline V gene (reference sequence). The CDR3 reads CASSGDLGQPQHF. The CDR3 DNA sequence: TGTGCCAGTAGTGGTGATCTCGGTCAGCCCCAGCATTTT. Looking up the rest from reference TRBV19 and TRBJ1-5 gives the full variable domain: DGGITQSPKYLFRKEGQNVTLSCEQNLNHDAMYWYRQDPGQGLRLIYYSQIVNDFQKGDIAEGYSVSREKKESFPLTVTSAQKNPTAFYLCASSGDLGQPQHFGDGTRLSIL.

In this sample, this clone turned up many times. This chain connects TRBV7-9 to TRBJ1-2; D remains unclear. The CDR3 consists of 13 residues. In germline, CDR1 is SEHNR, CDR2 FQNEAQ (reference sequence). The V end was cut by 5 bases, the J end by 3 bases, with 10 bases between. CDR3 residues: CASSNRTHYGYTF. DNA for the CDR3: TGTGCCAGCAGCAATAGGACCCACTATGGCTACACCTTC.

This clone appeared once. The rearrangement joins TRBV24-1 to TRBJ1-2, with D hard to call. The V and J ends lost 0 bases and 1 base respectively, with 5 bases between them. The CDR3 loop spans 14 amino acids. Per the germline V gene, CDR1 is KGHDR and CDR2 is SFDVKD. The CDR3 spells CATSDLNGNYGYTF. CDR3 coding DNA: TGTGCCACCAGTGATTTGAACGGTAACTATGGCTACACCTTC.

The V call is TRBV2, the J call TRBJ2-3, with a tentative D call TRBD2 (6 bases). CDR1 SNHLY and CDR2 FYNNEI come from the germline V gene. V lost 7 bases, J lost 1 base, and 12 bases lay in between. The CDR3 has 14 amino acids. CDR3 region: CASTTRRGTDTQYF. CDR3 bases: TGTGCCAGCACTACTAGGAGGGGCACAGATACGCAGTATTTT.

In this sample, this clone turned up once. The chain links TRBV30 to TRBJ1-2; D possibly corresponds to TRBD1 (6 bases). V lost 4 bases, J lost 2 bases, and 14 bases lay in between. The germline V gene has CDR1 GTSNPN and CDR2 SVGIG (reference sequence). The CDR3 has 14 residues. Written as DNA, the CDR3 is TGTGCCTGGAACAGGGACTCTGCCAACTATGGCTACACCTTC. This sequence encodes CAWNRDSANYGYTF. Supplemented by reference TRBV30 and TRBJ1-2, the full variable domain reads SQTIHQWPATLVQPVGSPLSLECTVEGTSNPNLYWYRQAAGRGLQLLFYSVGIGQISSEVPQNLSASRPQDRQFILSSKKLLLSDSGFYLCAWNRDSANYGYTFGSGTRLTVV.

The chain employs TRBV29-1 and TRBJ2-7, with D perhaps TRBD1 (5 bases). The CDR3 sequence is 13 residues long. The V gene lost 4 bases and the J gene lost 6 bases, with 16 bases spanning the gap. Germline loops: CDR1 SQVTM, CDR2 ANQGSEA. CDR3 coding DNA: TGCAGCGTTGTAAAGTCAGGGCTGCGCGAGCAGTACTTC. As protein: CSVVKSGLREQYF.

The chain uses TRBV24-1 and TRBJ2-7; 9 nucleotides line up with TRBD1. This CDR3 has 14 amino acids. Germline V lookup: CDR1 KGHDR, CDR2 SFDVKD. Trimming removed 9 bases from V and 4 bases from J; junction bases left unmatched: 9. As DNA, the CDR3 is TGTGCCACCGAGCGGGGACAGGGAAGTTACGAGCAGTACTTC. Translating gives CATERGQGSYEQYF.

V and J are TRBV28 and TRBJ2-7; D possibly corresponds to TRBD2 (5 bases). From germline, CDR1 is MDHEN and CDR2 SYDVKM. V lost 3 bases to trimming and J lost 3 bases, with 12 bases between them. CDR3 length equals 14 residues. CDR3 amino acids: CASSFPRADYEQYF. For the CDR3, the DNA is TGTGCCAGCAGTTTCCCGCGGGCTGACTACGAGCAGTACTTC.

The chain uses TRBV5-4 and TRBJ2-7; D tentatively fits TRBD1 or TRBD2 (5 bases each). The V end was cut by 2 bases, the J end by 2 bases, with 20 bases between. Germline V gene lookup returns CDR1 SGHNT and CDR2 YYREEE (reference sequence). This CDR3 is 17 amino acids long. CDR3 bases: TGTGCCAGCAGCTTAAAGGCCTCCGGGACGGCAACCTACGAGCAGTACTTC. Residues: CASSLKASGTATYEQYF.

The chain employs TRBV2 and TRBJ2-5, with D possibly being TRBD1 or TRBD2 (5 bases each). The CDR3 length is 13 residues. CDR1 is SNHLY, CDR2 FYNNEI, per germline. V lost 8 bases and J lost 8, with 18 bases in between. This CDR3 is CASGGPQRGTQYF. Here the CDR3 DNA reads TGTGCCAGCGGGGGACCACAACGAGGCACCCAGTACTTC.

This rearrangement joins TRBV28 to TRBJ1-1; D remains ambiguous. This CDR3 spans 12 amino acids. Trimming pared 3 bases from V and 1 base from J, leaving 3 bases between. Germline CDR1 MDHEN, CDR2 SYDVKM. CDR3 nucleotide sequence: TGTGCCAGCAGTTTTTGGAACACTGAAGCTTTCTTT. It specifies CASSFWNTEAFF. The full variable domain, in which reference TRBV28 and TRBJ1-1 provide the parts outside the CDR3, is DVKVTQSSRYLVKRTGEKVFLECVQDMDHENMFWYRQDPGLGLRLIYFSYDVKMKEKGDIPEGYSVSREKKERFSLILESASTNQTSMYLCASSFWNTEAFFGQGTRLTVV.

V and J are TRBV24-1 and TRBJ1-5, with D tentatively TRBD1 (5 bases). V was trimmed by 5 bases and J by 4 bases, leaving 8 bases between them. This CDR3 is 13 amino acids long. CDR1 is KGHDR, CDR2 SFDVKD, per germline. The CDR3 loop is CATSVRDNQPQHF. CDR3 coding DNA: TGTGCCACCAGTGTCAGGGATAATCAGCCCCAGCATTTT.

The rearrangement links TRBV6-2 or TRBV6-3 to TRBJ1-5; D gene unclear. The CDR3 runs to 15 residues. The V gene lost 6 bases and the J gene lost 5 bases, with 17 bases spanning the gap. Germline-derived CDR1 and CDR2 are MNHEY and SVGEGT. The CDR3 loop reads CASSPWIGNDQPQHF. For the CDR3, the DNA is TGTGCCAGCAGCCCGTGGATCGGGAACGATCAGCCCCAGCATTTT.

As DNA, the CDR3 is TGTGCCAGCAGGGGTTTGAACACTGAAGCTTTCTTT. Translating gives CASRGLNTEAFF. The chain combines TRBV28 with TRBJ1-1, with D uncertain. This CDR3 has 12 residues. The V end lost 6 bases, the J end lost 0 bases, and 5 bases lay between the germline ends. Germline V gene data show CDR1 as MDHEN and CDR2 as SYDVKM. Based on the CDR3 plus reference TRBV28 and TRBJ1-1, the full variable domain is DVKVTQSSRYLVKRTGEKVFLECVQDMDHENMFWYRQDPGLGLRLIYFSYDVKMKEKGDIPEGYSVSREKKERFSLILESASTNQTSMYLCASRGLNTEAFFGQGTRLTVV.

In this sample, this clone turned up a few times. The chain employs TRBV25-1 and TRBJ1-5; D is possibly TRBD1 (5 bases). Trimming took 4 bases from V and 2 from J, leaving 15 bases between them. The CDR3 contains 16 residues. From germline, CDR1 is MGHDK and CDR2 SYGVNS. The CDR3, as DNA: TGTGCCAGCAGTGGCACCGGGACGGCGGGCAATCAGCCCCAGCATTTT. It specifies CASSGTGTAGNQPQHF.

The chain joins TRBV3-1 (or the pseudogene TRBV3-2) to TRBJ1-2; no definite D call. V shed 0 bases and J shed 3 bases, with 11 bases lying between them. The CDR3 extends over 15 amino acids. Germline V gives CDR1 LGHDT, CDR2 YNNKEL (reference sequence). The CDR3 DNA follows: TGTGCCAGCAGCCAAGAGATGGGAAGATACTATGGCTACACCTTC. Residues: CASSQEMGRYYGYTF.